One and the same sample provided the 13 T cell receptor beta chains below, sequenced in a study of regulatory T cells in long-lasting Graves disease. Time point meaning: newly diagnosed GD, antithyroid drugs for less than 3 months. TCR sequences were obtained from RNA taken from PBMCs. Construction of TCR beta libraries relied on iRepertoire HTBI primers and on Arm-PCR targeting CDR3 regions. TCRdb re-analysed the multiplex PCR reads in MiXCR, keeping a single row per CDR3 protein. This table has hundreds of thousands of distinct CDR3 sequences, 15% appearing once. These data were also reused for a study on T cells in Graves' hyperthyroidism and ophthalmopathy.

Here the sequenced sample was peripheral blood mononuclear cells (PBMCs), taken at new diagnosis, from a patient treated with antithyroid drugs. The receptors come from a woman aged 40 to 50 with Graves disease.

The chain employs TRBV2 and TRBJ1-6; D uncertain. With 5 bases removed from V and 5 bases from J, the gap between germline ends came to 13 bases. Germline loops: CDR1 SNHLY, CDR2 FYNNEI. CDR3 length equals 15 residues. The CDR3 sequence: CASSLSGSNNSPLHF. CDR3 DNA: TGTGCCAGCAGTCTTTCGGGGTCCAATAATTCACCCCTCCACTTT.

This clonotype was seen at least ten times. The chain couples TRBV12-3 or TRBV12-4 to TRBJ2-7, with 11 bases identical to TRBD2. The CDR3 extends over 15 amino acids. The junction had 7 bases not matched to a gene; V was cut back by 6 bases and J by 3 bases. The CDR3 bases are TGTGCCAGCAGCGCCGGACTAGCGGGTCTCTACGAGCAGTACTTC. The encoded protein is CASSAGLAGLYEQYF.

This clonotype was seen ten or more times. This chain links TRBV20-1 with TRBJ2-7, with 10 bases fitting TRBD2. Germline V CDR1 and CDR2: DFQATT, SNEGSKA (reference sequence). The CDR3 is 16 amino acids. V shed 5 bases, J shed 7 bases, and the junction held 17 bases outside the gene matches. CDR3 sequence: CSAHVPSGSFSREQYF. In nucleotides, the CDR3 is TGCAGTGCTCATGTACCTAGCGGGAGCTTCTCTAGGGAGCAGTACTTC.

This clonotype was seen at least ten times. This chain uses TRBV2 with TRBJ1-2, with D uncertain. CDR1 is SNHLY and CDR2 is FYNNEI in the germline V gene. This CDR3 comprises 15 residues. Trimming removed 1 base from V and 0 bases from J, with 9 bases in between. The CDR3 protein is CASSEGRSSNYGYTF. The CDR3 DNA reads TGTGCCAGCAGTGAAGGCAGATCCTCTAACTATGGCTACACCTTC. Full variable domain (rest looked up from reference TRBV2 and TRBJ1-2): EPEVTQTPSHQVTQMGQEVILRCVPISNHLYFYWYRQILGQKVEFLVSFYNNEISEKSEIFDDQFSVERPDGSNFTLKIRSTKLEDSAMYFCASSEGRSSNYGYTFGSGTRLTVV.

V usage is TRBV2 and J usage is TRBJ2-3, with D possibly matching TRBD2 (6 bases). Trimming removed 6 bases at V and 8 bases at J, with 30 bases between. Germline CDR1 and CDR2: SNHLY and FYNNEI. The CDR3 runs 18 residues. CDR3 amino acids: CASRIVTGTFVLSSTQYF. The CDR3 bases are TGTGCCAGCAGGATAGTTACCGGGACTTTCGTCCTCAGCAGTACGCAGTATTTT.

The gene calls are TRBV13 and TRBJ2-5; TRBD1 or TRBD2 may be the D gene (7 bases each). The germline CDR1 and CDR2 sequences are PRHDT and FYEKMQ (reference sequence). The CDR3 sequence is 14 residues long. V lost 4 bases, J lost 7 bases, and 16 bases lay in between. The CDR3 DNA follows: TGTGCCAGCAGCTCAGGGGGGGGGCACGGGACCCAGTACTTC. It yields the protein CASSSGGGHGTQYF. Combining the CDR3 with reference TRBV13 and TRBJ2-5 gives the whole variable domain AAGVIQSPRHLIKEKRETATLKCYPIPRHDTVYWYQQGPGQDPQFLISFYEKMQSDKGSIPDRFSAQQFSDYHSELNMSSLELGDSALYFCASSSGGGHGTQYFGPGTRLLVL.

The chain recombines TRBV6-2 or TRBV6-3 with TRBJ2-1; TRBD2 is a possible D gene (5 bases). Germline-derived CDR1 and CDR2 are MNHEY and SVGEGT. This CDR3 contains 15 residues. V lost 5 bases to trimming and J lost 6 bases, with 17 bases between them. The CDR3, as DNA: TGTGCCAGCAGTGAAGGTGACGGAGAGGGCAATGAGCAGTTCTTC. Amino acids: CASSEGDGEGNEQFF.

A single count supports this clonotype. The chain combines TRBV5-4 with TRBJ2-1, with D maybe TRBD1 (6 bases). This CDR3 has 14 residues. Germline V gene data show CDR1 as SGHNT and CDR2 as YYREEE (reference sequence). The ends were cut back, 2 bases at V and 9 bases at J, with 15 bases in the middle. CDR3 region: CASSFRHQGGEQFF. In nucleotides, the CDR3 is TGTGCCAGCAGCTTTCGCCATCAAGGGGGTGAGCAGTTCTTC.

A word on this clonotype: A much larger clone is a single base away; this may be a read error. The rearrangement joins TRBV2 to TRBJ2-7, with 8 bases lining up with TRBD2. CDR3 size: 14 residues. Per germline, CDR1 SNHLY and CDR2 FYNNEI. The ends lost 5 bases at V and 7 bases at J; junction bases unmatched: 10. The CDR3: CASSIAGTTSEQYF. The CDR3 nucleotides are TGTGCCAGCAGTATAGCGGGGACTACCTCGGAGCAGTACTTC.

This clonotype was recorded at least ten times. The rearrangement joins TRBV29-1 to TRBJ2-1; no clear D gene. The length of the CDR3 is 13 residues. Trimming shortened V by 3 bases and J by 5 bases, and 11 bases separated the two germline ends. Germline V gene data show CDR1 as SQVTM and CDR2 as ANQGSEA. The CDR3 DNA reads TGCAGCGTTGATCGTGGAGCCAACAATGAGCAGTTCTTC. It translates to CSVDRGANNEQFF.

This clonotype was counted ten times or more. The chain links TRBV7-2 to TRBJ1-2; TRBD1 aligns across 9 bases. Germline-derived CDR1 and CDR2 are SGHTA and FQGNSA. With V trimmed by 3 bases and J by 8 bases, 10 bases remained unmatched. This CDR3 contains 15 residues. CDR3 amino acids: CASSFTGGAVDGYTF. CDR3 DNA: TGTGCCAGCAGCTTTACAGGGGGCGCAGTAGACGGCTACACCTTC.

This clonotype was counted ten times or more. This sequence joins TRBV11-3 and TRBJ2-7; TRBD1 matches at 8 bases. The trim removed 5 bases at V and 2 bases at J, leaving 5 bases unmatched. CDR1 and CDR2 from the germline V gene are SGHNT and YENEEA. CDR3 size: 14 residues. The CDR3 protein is CASSPTGGPYEQYF. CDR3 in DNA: TGTGCCAGCAGCCCTACAGGGGGGCCCTACGAGCAGTACTTC.

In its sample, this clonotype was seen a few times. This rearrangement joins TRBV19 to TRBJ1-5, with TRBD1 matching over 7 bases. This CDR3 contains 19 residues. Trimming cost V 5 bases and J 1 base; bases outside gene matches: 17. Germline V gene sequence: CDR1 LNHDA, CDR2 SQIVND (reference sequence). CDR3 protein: CASSRRDKLSGGSNQPQHF. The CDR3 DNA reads TGTGCCAGTAGTCGCCGCGATAAATTATCAGGGGGAAGCAATCAGCCCCAGCATTTT.